These 18 T cell receptor beta chains were sequenced from one sample in a study of T cell repertoires in cytomegalovirus infection. TCRdb re-derived calls from the reads in MiXCR, one entry per CDR3 protein. Of hundreds of thousands of distinct CDR3 sequences listed, roughly a sixth are singletons. The material sequenced was PBMCs. Source of these receptors: a human donor in good health (CMV status not recorded). Some clones in this sample may be carry-over from other donors' samples.

This clonotype was observed many times. This chain joins TRBV7-6 and TRBJ2-3, with D tentatively TRBD1 or TRBD2 (6 bases each). Trimming pared 6 bases from V and 2 bases from J, leaving 15 bases between. CDR3 size: 15 residues. CDR1 and CDR2 from the germline V gene are SGHVS and FNYEAQ. The CDR3 spells CASSHVRGPTDTQYF. CDR3 nucleotide sequence: TGTGCCAGCAGTCACGTACGGGGGCCCACAGATACGCAGTATTTT.

The chain is built from TRBV10-2 and TRBJ2-1; the D is unclear. The V and J ends lost 3 bases and 0 bases respectively, with 15 bases between them. CDR1 and CDR2 (germline): WSHSY, SAAADI. CDR3 length equals 17 residues. The CDR3 spells CASSDRRRSVSYNEQFF. The CDR3 nucleotides are TGCGCCAGCAGTGATAGACGCCGAAGCGTCTCCTACAATGAGCAGTTCTTC.

Only a few counts were recorded for this clonotype. V gene TRBV19 combines with J gene TRBJ1-2, with 8 nucleotides matching TRBD1. The CDR3 has 14 amino acids. Germline V lookup: CDR1 LNHDA, CDR2 SQIVND (reference sequence). Trimming at V came to 6 bases and at J to 1 base, leaving 4 bases not matched to a gene. CDR3 amino acids: CASSGTGRNYGYTF. The CDR3 DNA is TGTGCCAGTAGCGGGACAGGCCGTAACTATGGCTACACCTTC.

This clonotype has a single count. The genes are TRBV28 and TRBJ1-5, with TRBD1 matching over 7 bases. V was pared by 7 bases and J by 5 bases, with 5 bases of the junction left unmatched. Germline V gives CDR1 MDHEN, CDR2 SYDVKM. The CDR3 is 13 amino acids. This chain's CDR3 is CASTDRRDQPQHF. CDR3 nucleotides: TGTGCCAGCACGGACAGGAGGGATCAGCCCCAGCATTTT.

This rearrangement joins TRBV7-2 to TRBJ1-3; D remains unclear. From germline, CDR1 is SGHTA and CDR2 FQGNSA. The CDR3 runs to 16 residues. V was trimmed by 5 bases and J by 2 bases, leaving 16 bases between them. The CDR3 sequence is CASSLSIMGTGNTIYF. The CDR3 nucleotides read TGTGCCAGCAGCCTCAGCATCATGGGGACTGGAAACACCATATATTTT. Drawing the rest from reference TRBV7-2 and TRBJ1-3, the complete variable domain is GAGVSQSPSNKVTEKGKDVELRCDPISGHTALYWYRQSLGQGLEFLIYFQGNSAPDKSGLPSDRFSAERTGGSVSTLTIQRTQQEDSAVYLCASSLSIMGTGNTIYFGEGSWLTVV.

This clonotype was seen more than once but under ten times. The J gene is TRBJ2-5, the V gene TRBV6-1; TRBD1 might be the D (6 bases). The V end lost 4 bases, the J end lost 4 bases, and 13 bases lay between the germline ends. CDR1 and CDR2 from the germline V gene are MNHNS and SASEGT. This CDR3 is built from 14 residues. CDR3 sequence: CASSGTGSLETQYF. In nucleotides, the CDR3 is TGTGCCAGCAGTGGAACAGGGTCGTTAGAGACCCAGTACTTC.

The gene calls are TRBV28 and TRBJ1-6; D gene unclear. CDR1 and CDR2 from the germline V gene are MDHEN and SYDVKM. Trimming pared 3 bases from V and 15 bases from J, leaving 12 bases between. The CDR3 runs to 12 residues. The CDR3 reads CASSFSRRDLHF. Written as DNA, the CDR3 is TGTGCCAGCAGTTTCTCCCGGCGGGACCTCCACTTT. Full variable domain (rest looked up from reference TRBV28 and TRBJ1-6): DVKVTQSSRYLVKRTGEKVFLECVQDMDHENMFWYRQDPGLGLRLIYFSYDVKMKEKGDIPEGYSVSREKKERFSLILESASTNQTSMYLCASSFSRRDLHFGNGTRLTVT.

The V call is TRBV24-1, the J call TRBJ2-5, with D possibly called TRBD1 or TRBD2 (6 bases each). Germline V lookup: CDR1 KGHDR, CDR2 SFDVKD. This CDR3 has 17 amino acids. V dropped 9 bases and J dropped 2 bases, with 24 bases sitting between them. CDR3 sequence (DNA): TGTGCCACCGGGATACAAAAAGGGGGTCGGGGGCAAGAGACCCAGTACTTC. Translation gives CATGIQKGGRGQETQYF.

The CDR3 DNA sequence: TGTGCCAGCAGCTCTGCCCGACAGGGGATCCCCACAGATACGCAGTATTTT. Translating gives CASSSARQGIPTDTQYF. V gene TRBV7-9 combines with J gene TRBJ2-3; TRBD1 matches 8 bases. The CDR3 extends over 17 amino acids. Germline V lookup: CDR1 SEHNR, CDR2 FQNEAQ (reference sequence). V lost 4 bases, J lost 2 bases, and 11 bases stayed unmatched.

This clonotype was counted a few times. The chain combines TRBV7-9 with TRBJ1-1, with TRBD1 matching over 7 bases. The CDR3 sequence is 15 residues long. V shed 3 bases, J shed 1 base, and the junction held 5 bases outside the gene matches. Germline V gene sequence: CDR1 SEHNR, CDR2 FQNEAQ (reference sequence). For the CDR3, the DNA is TGTGCCAGCAGCTTTTTCAGACAGGGGAACACTGAAGCTTTCTTT. Its translation: CASSFFRQGNTEAFF.

This clonotype turned up a few times. The chain combines TRBV7-2 with TRBJ2-3; D is perhaps TRBD2 (7 bases). Germline CDR1 SGHTA, CDR2 FQGNSA. This CDR3 has 14 amino acids. V lost 4 bases and J lost 4, with 12 bases in between. In DNA, the CDR3 is TGTGCCAGCAGCTATCGGGGGGCCTCAGATACGCAGTATTTT. This codes for CASSYRGASDTQYF.

This clonotype was seen ten or more times. The chain joins TRBV27 to TRBJ2-1; TRBD1 matches at 7 bases. V was pared by 5 bases and J by 4 bases, with 14 bases of the junction left unmatched. CDR1 is MNHEY, CDR2 SMNVEV, per germline (reference sequence). This CDR3 contains 17 residues. The CDR3 region has the DNA TGTGCCAGCAGTCCACCAAGACAGGGATCCGTGTACAATGAGCAGTTCTTC. Translating gives CASSPPRQGSVYNEQFF.

This clonotype has a count of ten or more. The J gene is TRBJ2-5, the V gene TRBV27; D perhaps matches TRBD1 (7 bases). The CDR3 runs 16 residues. CDR1 is MNHEY, CDR2 SMNVEV, per germline (reference sequence). Deletions cut 8 bases from V and 5 bases from J, with 24 bases between. This chain's CDR3 is CASRSSDAAGGETQYF. CDR3 nucleotides: TGTGCCAGCCGCTCCTCCGATGCGGCAGGGGGGGAGACCCAGTACTTC.

This clonotype appeared many times. V is TRBV20-1 and J is TRBJ1-2; TRBD1 matches at 8 bases. The ends lost 4 bases at V and 4 bases at J; junction bases unmatched: 8. The CDR3 is made up of 14 amino acids. Germline values: CDR1 DFQATT, CDR2 SNEGSKA (reference sequence). CDR3 protein: CSATLGQGSYGYTF. For the CDR3, the DNA is TGCAGTGCTACCCTTGGACAGGGTAGCTATGGCTACACCTTC.

Regarding this clonotype: A single base separates this from a much larger clone, so it may be a read error. V is TRBV12-3 or TRBV12-4 and J is TRBJ1-1, with 9 bases identical to TRBD1. This CDR3 is built from 16 residues. CDR3 bases: TGTGCCAGCAGTAGGGGACAGGGTGAAGGAAACACTCAAGCTTTCTTT. This translates into CASSRGQGEGNTQAFF.

This chain uses TRBV5-6 with TRBJ1-1, with TRBD1 matching 8 bases. The CDR3 covers 15 residues. CDR1 is SGHDT and CDR2 is YYEEEE in the germline V gene. V was pared by 1 base and J by 5 bases, with 7 bases of the junction left unmatched. The DNA for the CDR3 is TGTGCCAGCAGCTTGAGAGGACAGGGAGGGACTGAAGCTTTCTTT. This codes for CASSLRGQGGTEAFF. The full variable domain, its missing parts supplied by reference TRBV5-6 and TRBJ1-1, is DAGVTQSPTHLIKTRGQQVTLRCSPKSGHDTVSWYQQALGQGPQFIFQYYEEEERQRGNFPDRFSGHQFPNYSSELNVNALLLGDSALYLCASSLRGQGGTEAFFGQGTRLTVV.

This clonotype was recorded a few times. The chain carries TRBV7-9 and TRBJ1-3, with unresolved D. This CDR3 has 10 amino acids. Trimming removed 11 bases from V and 8 bases from J, with 10 bases in between. CDR1 and CDR2 from the germline V gene are SEHNR and FQNEAQ (reference sequence). CDR3 sequence reads: CAHERDTIYF. CDR3 nucleotide sequence: TGTGCCCACGAGAGGGACACCATATATTTT. Full variable domain (missing parts from reference TRBV7-9 and TRBJ1-3): DTGVSQNPRHKITKRGQNVTFRCDPISEHNRLYWYRQTLGQGPEFLTYFQNEAQLEKSRLLSDRFSAERPKGSFSTLEIQRTEQGDSAMYLCAHERDTIYFGEGSWLTVV.

A few counts support this clonotype. V usage is TRBV6-1 and J usage is TRBJ1-4; no reliable D call. Germline CDR1 reads MNHNS; CDR2 reads SASEGT. This CDR3 spans 13 amino acids. Trimming removed 1 base from V and 11 bases from J, with 11 bases in between. DNA for the CDR3: TGTGCCAGCAGTGAAGACTCCGTGGGGAAACTGTTTTTT. Translated: CASSEDSVGKLFF.